This TCR beta chain is drawn from a study of Ad26.COV2.S vaccination and SARS-CoV-2 variants. The wider study: Intramuscular Ad26.COV2.S doses were given once or twice, 56 days apart. General observations from the study: The study found similar non-spike TCR breadth in vaccine and placebo recipients.

As for this clone: Its antigen is undetermined.

Noted treatment: roughly 19 received Ad26.COV2.S at low or high dose, single or two shots; 5 received placebo; per-sample allocation not given. Sampling was performed 63 days after the first vaccine or placebo injection. An adult aged 18-55 years in Boston served as the donor. Germline V gene sequence: CDR1 SNHLY, CDR2 FYNNEI. V was clipped by 7 bases and J by 3 bases, with 11 bases between them. The CDR3 consists of 13 residues. Here immunoSEQ multiplex PCR was the method, and the copy in TCRdb shows in-frame clones only, minus some. The sample records roughly 400,000 clones, 92% being singletons. The V call is TRBV2, the J call TRBJ2-3; tentatively, D is TRBD2 (6 bases). This TCR derives from a person between 18 and 59 years old who received the Ad26.COV2.S COVID-19 vaccine or a placebo. The starting material was peripheral blood, obtained in a trial of Ad26.COV2.S vaccine versus placebo. The CDR3 loop is CASNRGWTDTQYF. The CDR3 DNA sequence: TGTGCCAGCAATCGGGGGTGGACAGATACGCAGTATTTT.